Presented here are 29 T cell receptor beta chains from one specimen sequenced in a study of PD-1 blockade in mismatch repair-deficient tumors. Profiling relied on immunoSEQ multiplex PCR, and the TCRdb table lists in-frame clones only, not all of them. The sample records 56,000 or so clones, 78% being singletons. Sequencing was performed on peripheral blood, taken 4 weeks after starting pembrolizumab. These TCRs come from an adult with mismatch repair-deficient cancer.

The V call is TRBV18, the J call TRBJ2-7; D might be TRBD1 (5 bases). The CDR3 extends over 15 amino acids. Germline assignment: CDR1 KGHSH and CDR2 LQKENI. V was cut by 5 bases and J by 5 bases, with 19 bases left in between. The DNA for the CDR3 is TGTGCCAGCTCATCAACAGGCTCCCTACGGGACGAGCAGTACTTC. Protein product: CASSSTGSLRDEQYF.

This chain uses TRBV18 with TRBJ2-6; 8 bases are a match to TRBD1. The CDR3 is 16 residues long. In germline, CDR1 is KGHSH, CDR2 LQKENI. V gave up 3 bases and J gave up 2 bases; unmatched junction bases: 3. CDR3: CASSPLQGAGANVLTF. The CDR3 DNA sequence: TGTGCCAGCTCACCGCTACAGGGGGCTGGGGCCAACGTCCTGACTTTC.

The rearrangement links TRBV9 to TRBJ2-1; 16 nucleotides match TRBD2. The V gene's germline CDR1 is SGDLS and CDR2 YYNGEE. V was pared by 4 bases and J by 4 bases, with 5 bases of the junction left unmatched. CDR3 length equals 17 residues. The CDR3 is CASSLGLAGGPYNEQFF. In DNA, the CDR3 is TGTGCCAGCAGCTTGGGACTAGCGGGAGGGCCTTACAATGAGCAGTTCTTC.

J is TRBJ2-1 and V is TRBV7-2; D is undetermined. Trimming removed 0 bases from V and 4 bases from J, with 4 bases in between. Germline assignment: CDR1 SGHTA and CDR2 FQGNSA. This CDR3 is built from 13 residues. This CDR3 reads CASSLASYNEQFF. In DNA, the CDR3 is TGTGCCAGCAGCTTAGCGTCGTACAATGAGCAGTTCTTC.

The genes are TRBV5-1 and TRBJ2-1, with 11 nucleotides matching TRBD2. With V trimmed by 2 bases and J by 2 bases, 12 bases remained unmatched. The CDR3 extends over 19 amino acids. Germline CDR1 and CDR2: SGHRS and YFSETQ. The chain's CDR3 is CASSLPGLAVPNTYNEQFF. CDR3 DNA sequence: TGCGCCAGCAGCTTACCGGGACTAGCGGTTCCAAATACCTACAATGAGCAGTTCTTC. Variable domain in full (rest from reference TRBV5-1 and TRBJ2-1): KAGVTQTPRYLIKTRGQQVTLSCSPISGHRSVSWYQQTPGQGLQFLFEYFSETQRNKGNFPGRFSGRQFSNSRSEMNVSTLELGDSALYLCASSLPGLAVPNTYNEQFFGPGTRLTVL.

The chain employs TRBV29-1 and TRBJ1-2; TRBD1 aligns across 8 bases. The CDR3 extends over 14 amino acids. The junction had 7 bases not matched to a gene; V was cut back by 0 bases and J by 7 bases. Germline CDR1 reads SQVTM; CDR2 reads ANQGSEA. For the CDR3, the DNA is TGCAGCGTTGAAGAAGGGCAGGGGGCGTCTGGCTACACCTTC. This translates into CSVEEGQGASGYTF.

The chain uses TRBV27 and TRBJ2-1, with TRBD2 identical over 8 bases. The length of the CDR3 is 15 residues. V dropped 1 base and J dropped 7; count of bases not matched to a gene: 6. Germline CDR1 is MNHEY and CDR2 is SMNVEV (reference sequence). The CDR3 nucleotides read TGTGCCAGCAGTTTATTGAGCGGGAGTAGAAATGAGCAGTTCTTC. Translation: CASSLLSGSRNEQFF.

CDR3: CAGGTGGTDTQYF. CDR3 sequence (DNA): TGTGCCGGGGGGACAGGGGGAACAGATACGCAGTATTTT. The chain carries TRBV6-1 and TRBJ2-3, with 11 nucleotides matching TRBD1. J gave up 3 bases and V 11 bases, and 4 bases lay outside the gene matches. Germline loops: CDR1 MNHNS, CDR2 SASEGT. The CDR3 covers 13 residues.

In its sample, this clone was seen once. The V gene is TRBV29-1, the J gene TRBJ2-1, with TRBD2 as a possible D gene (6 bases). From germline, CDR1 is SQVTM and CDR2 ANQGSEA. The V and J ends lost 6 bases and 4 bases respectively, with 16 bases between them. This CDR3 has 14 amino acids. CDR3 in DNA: TGCAGCGTATACTCCGGGACTTTATACAATGAGCAGTTCTTC. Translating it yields CSVYSGTLYNEQFF.

CDR3 bases: TGTGCCAGCAGCTTGGCGGGGGCCAAAGGCACCGGGGGTGAGCAGTTCTTC. This encodes CASSLAGAKGTGGEQFF. The chain is built from TRBV5-4 and TRBJ2-1; the D gene could be TRBD1 or TRBD2 (6 bases each). V lost 0 bases and J lost 9, with 22 bases in between. Germline CDR1 reads SGHNT; CDR2 reads YYREEE (reference sequence). The length of the CDR3 is 17 residues.

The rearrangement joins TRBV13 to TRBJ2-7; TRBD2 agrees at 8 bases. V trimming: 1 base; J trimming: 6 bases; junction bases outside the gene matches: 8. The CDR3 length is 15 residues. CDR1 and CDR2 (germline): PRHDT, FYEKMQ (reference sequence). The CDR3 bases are TGTGCCAGCAGCTTAGAAGCGGGGGCGATGGGCGAGCAGTACTTC. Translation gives CASSLEAGAMGEQYF. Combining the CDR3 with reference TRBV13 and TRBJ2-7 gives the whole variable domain AAGVIQSPRHLIKEKRETATLKCYPIPRHDTVYWYQQGPGQDPQFLISFYEKMQSDKGSIPDRFSAQQFSDYHSELNMSSLELGDSALYFCASSLEAGAMGEQYFGPGTRLTVT.

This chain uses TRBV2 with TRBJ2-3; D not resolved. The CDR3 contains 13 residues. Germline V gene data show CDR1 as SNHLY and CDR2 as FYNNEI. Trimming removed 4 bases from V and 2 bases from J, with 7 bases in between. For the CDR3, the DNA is TGTGCCAGCAGTGGGACGTACACAGATACGCAGTATTTT. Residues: CASSGTYTDTQYF.

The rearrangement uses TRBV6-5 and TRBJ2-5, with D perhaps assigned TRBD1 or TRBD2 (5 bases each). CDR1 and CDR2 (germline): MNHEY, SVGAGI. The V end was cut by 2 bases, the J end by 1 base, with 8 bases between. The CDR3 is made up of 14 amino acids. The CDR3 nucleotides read TGTGCCAGCAGTTACCTTGGGGGCCAAGAGACCCAGTACTTC. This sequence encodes CASSYLGGQETQYF.

DNA of the CDR3: TGCGCCAGCAGCCAAAAACGGGAAAGCTCCTACAATGAGCAGTTCTTC. It encodes CASSQKRESSYNEQFF. The chain uses TRBV4-1 and TRBJ2-1; TRBD2 is a possible D gene (5 bases). V lost 2 bases and J 0 bases, leaving 11 bases between the germline ends. The CDR3 contains 16 residues. Germline assignment: CDR1 MGHRA and CDR2 YSYEKL.

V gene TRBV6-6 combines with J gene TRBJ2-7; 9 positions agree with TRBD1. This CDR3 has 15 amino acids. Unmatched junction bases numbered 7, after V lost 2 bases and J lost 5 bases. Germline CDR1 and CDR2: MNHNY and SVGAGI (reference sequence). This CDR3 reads CASSYPGQGIDEQYF. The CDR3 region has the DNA TGTGCCAGCAGTTACCCAGGACAGGGGATCGACGAGCAGTACTTC.

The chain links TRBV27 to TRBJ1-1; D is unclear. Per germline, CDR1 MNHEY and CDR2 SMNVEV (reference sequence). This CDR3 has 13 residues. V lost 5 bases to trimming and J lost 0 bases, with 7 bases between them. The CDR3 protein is CASSAQLNTEAFF. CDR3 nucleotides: TGTGCCAGCAGTGCCCAGCTGAACACTGAAGCTTTCTTT.

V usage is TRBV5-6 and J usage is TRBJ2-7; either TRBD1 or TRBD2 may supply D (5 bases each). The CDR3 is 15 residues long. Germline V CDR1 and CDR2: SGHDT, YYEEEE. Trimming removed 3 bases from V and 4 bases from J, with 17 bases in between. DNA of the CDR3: TGTGCCAGCAGCTCCCTGGGGGTCAGCGAGTACGAGCAGTACTTC. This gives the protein CASSSLGVSEYEQYF. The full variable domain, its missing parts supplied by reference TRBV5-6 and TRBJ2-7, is DAGVTQSPTHLIKTRGQQVTLRCSPKSGHDTVSWYQQALGQGPQFIFQYYEEEERQRGNFPDRFSGHQFPNYSSELNVNALLLGDSALYLCASSSLGVSEYEQYFGPGTRLTVT.

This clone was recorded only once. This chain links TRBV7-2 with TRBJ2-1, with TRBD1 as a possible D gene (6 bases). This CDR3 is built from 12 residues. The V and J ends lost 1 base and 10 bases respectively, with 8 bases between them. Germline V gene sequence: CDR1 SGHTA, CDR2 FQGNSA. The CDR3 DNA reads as TGTGCCAGCAGCTTAGGAGGGGGAGAGCAGTTCTTC. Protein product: CASSLGGGEQFF.

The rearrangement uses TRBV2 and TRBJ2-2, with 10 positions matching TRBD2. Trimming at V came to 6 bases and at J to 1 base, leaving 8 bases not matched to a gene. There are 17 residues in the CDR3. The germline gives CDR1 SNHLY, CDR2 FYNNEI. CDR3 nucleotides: TGTGCCAGCAGGGGGCGAGCGGGAGGGGTGAACACCGGGGAGCTGTTTTTT. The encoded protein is CASRGRAGGVNTGELFF.

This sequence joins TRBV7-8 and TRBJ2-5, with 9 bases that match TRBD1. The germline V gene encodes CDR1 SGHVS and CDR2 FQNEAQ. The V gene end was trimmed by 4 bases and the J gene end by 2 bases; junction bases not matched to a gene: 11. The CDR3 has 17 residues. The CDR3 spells CASSYEIPDRGQETQYF. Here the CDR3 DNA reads TGTGCCAGCAGCTACGAAATACCCGACAGGGGGCAAGAGACCCAGTACTTC.

The CDR3 reads CASRGTSGNEQYF. As DNA, the CDR3 is TGTGCCAGCAGAGGGACTAGCGGCAACGAGCAGTACTTC. The genes are TRBV5-4 and TRBJ2-7; 11 bases fit TRBD2. The CDR3 covers 13 residues. Germline V CDR1 and CDR2: SGHNT, YYREEE (reference sequence). V trimming: 5 bases; J trimming: 5 bases; junction bases outside the gene matches: 3.

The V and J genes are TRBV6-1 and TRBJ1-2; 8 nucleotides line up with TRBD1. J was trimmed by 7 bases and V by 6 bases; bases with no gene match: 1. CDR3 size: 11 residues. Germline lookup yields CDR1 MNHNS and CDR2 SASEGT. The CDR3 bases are TGTGCCAGCAGGACAGGGGTTGGCTACACCTTC. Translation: CASRTGVGYTF.

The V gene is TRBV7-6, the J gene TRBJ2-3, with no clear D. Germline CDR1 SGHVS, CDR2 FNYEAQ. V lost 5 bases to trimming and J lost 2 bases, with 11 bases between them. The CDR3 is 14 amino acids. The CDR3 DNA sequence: TGTGCCAGCAGCCGCCCCCCGATCACAGATACGCAGTATTTT. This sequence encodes CASSRPPITDTQYF.

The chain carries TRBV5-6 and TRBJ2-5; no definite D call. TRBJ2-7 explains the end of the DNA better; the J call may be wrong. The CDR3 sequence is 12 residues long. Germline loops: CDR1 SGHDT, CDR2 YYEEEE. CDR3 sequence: CASSFGLSEQYF. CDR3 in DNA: TGTGCCAGCAGCTTCGGCCTCAGCGAGCAGTACTTC.

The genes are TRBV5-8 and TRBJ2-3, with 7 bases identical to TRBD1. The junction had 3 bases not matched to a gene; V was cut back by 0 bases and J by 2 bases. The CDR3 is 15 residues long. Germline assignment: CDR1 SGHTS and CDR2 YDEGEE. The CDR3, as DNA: TGTGCCAGCAGCTTGGGACAGGGTCACACAGATACGCAGTATTTT. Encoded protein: CASSLGQGHTDTQYF.

The CDR3 DNA is TGTGCCAGCTCCCCCCGGTTGGGCGGGAGCTCCTACGAGCAGTACTTC. This translates into CASSPRLGGSSYEQYF. The chain recombines TRBV18 with TRBJ2-7, with 7 nucleotides matching TRBD2. Trimming cost V 6 bases and J 0 bases; bases outside gene matches: 11. This CDR3 contains 16 residues. The germline gives CDR1 KGHSH, CDR2 LQKENI.

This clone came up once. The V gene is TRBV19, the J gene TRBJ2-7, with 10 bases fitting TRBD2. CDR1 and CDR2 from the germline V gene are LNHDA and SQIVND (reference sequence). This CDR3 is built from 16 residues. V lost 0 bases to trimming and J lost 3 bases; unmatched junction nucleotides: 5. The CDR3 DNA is TGTGCCAGTAGTATAGAGGCTCTAGCGGGAGTCTACGAGCAGTACTTC. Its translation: CASSIEALAGVYEQYF.

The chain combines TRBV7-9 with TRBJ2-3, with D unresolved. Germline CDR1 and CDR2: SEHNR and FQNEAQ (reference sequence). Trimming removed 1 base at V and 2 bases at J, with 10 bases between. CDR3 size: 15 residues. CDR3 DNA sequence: TGTGCCAGCAGCTTAGAGACGGCTTTCACAGATACGCAGTATTTT. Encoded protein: CASSLETAFTDTQYF.

For the CDR3, the DNA is TGTGCCAGCAGCCAAGACGGTCAGCCCCAGCATTTT. It yields the protein CASSQDGQPQHF. This chain links TRBV4-2 with TRBJ1-5; D not resolved. Per the germline V gene, CDR1 is LGHNA and CDR2 is YNFKEQ. The CDR3 is 12 residues long. V was shortened by 0 bases and J by 6 bases, with 3 bases between the two germline ends.